The rows below give T cell receptor beta chains drawn from one sample of a study of shared clonotypes between healthy human individuals. Sequencing used immunoSEQ multiplex PCR; TCRdb keeps in-frame clones, though not all of them. The table lists about 2.3 million clones, 85% to 95% of them singletons. Source material: naive CD4+ T cells from PBMCs. The receptors here all came from a man between 18 and 29 years old in good health. Some clones in this sample may be carry-over from other donors' samples. CDR3s include the opening cysteine and the closing phenylalanine or tryptophan. A D gene is named only where the DNA matches it firmly. Clone sizes are given selectively: once, few, many, or a class where the clone is expanded.

V	D	size	J	length	DNA	CDR3
TRBV29-1	-	once	TRBJ1-4	13	TGCAGCGTTGCCAAGGGTGCTGGTGAAAAACTGTTTTTT	CSVAKGAGEKLFF
TRBV7-2	TRBD1	once	TRBJ2-7	15	TGTGCCAGCAGCTCAGCAGACAGGGCCGCCTACGAGCAGTACTTC	CASSSADRAAYEQYF
TRBV7-2	TRBD2	-	TRBJ2-1	14	TGTGCCAGCAGCCTACCAGGGGGGTCCAGCGGGAGGCTCTTC	CASSLPGGSSGRLF
TRBV5-4	TRBD2	-	TRBJ2-3	16	TGTGCCAGCAGCTTGGGGAGCGGGAGGGCCGCAGATACGCAGTATTTT	CASSLGSGRAADTQYF
TRBV5-1	TRBD2	-	TRBJ2-3	16	TGCGCCAGCAGCCCCAGCACGGGAGGGCCACAAGATACGCAGTATTTT	CASSPSTGGPQDTQYF
TRBV2	-	-	TRBJ1-6	14	TGTGCCAGTTGTATCAGCAGATATAATTCACCCCTCCACTTT	CASCISRYNSPLHF
TRBV7-9	-	-	TRBJ2-7	14	TGTGCCAGCAGCTTGGGTGCGAGTAACTACGAGCAGTACTTC	CASSLGASNYEQYF
TRBV11-2	TRBD1	-	TRBJ1-1	15	TGTGCCAGCAGCACCCGGGGACAGACGAACACTGAAGCTTTCTTT	CASSTRGQTNTEAFF
TRBV30	-	once	TRBJ1-2	12	TGTGCCTGGAGCGAGCCTCACTATGGCTACACCTTC	CAWSEPHYGYTF
TRBV27	-	-	TRBJ1-2	18	TGTGCCAGCAGGGCACGGATGTTGGCCGGGGGGGATCACTATGGCTACACCTTC	CASRARMLAGGDHYGYTF
TRBV14	TRBD2	-	TRBJ2-1	18	TGTGCCAGCAGCCTGGGACTAGCGGGACTTACCGGCTACAATGAGCAGTTCTTC	CASSLGLAGLTGYNEQFF
TRBV9	-	-	TRBJ1-1	15	TGTGCCAGCAGCGTAGAGGGGGGGATGAACACTGAAGCTTTCTTT	CASSVEGGMNTEAFF
TRBV5-1	-	-	TRBJ2-1	16	TGCGCCAGCAGCTCCGCCCCCCTAGGTTCCTACAATGAGCAGTTCTTC	CASSSAPLGSYNEQFF
TRBV27	TRBD2	once	TRBJ2-7	15	TGTGCCAGCAGACTCGGGGTGCGGGAGTCTGTCCGGCAGTACTTC	CASRLGVRESVRQYF
TRBV15	-	-	TRBJ1-1	15	TGTGCCACCAGCAGACCCTCTGGGGGGGTCTTTGAAGCTTTCTTT	CATSRPSGGVFEAFF
TRBV28	-	-	TRBJ2-7	15	TGTGCCAGCAGCCGAGGGTTAGGGGCAACCTACGAGCAGTACTTC	CASSRGLGATYEQYF